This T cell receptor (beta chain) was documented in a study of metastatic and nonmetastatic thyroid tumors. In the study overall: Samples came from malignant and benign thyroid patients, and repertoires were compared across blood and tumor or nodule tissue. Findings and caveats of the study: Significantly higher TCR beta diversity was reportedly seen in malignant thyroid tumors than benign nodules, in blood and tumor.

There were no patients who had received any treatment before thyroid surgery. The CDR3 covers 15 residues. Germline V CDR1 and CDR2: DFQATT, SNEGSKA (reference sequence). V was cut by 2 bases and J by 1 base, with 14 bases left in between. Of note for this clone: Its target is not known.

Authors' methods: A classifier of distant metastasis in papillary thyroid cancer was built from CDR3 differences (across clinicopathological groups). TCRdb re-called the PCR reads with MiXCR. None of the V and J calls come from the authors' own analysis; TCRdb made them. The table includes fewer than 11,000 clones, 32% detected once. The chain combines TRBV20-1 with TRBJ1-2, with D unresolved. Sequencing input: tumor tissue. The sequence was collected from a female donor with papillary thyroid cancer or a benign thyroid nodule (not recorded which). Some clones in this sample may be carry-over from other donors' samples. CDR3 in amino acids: CSARPFRGDNYGYTF. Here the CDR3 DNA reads TGCAGTGCTAGACCGTTTCGCGGGGATAACTATGGCTACACCTTC.